This T cell receptor (beta chain) came from a study of T cell repertoires in cytomegalovirus infection (dated by TCRdb to about 2019). As for the study more broadly: Peptide stimulations targeted recently identified HLA-C-restricted CMV epitopes, whose presentation resists viral immunomodulation, together with well-studied HLA-B-restricted epitopes. Because public TCR beta signatures pointed to carriage of CMV infection together with the matching HLA type, the HLA type of each donor mattered for the analysis. General conclusions and limits of the study: Carriers of CMV infection plus the relevant HLA type were discriminated by the cumulative frequency of public TCR beta family members in the study cohort and in an independent roughly 370-donor cohort. In the ex vivo response, HLA-C-restricted CMV-specific TCR beta clonotypes were dominant, and in two of eight donors the single most frequent clonotype came from this HLA-C-restricted group.

Sequenced on an Illumina HiSeq 1500. The public reads were run again by TCRdb, first through fastp at Q25 and then through MiXCR, and only productive beta chains were kept. Records with the same CDR3 protein are collapsed into one entry carrying the most frequent genes and DNA. This sample lists hundreds of thousands of distinct CDR3 sequences; about a third were detected once. The ten largest clones represent around an eighth of the sample. In the paper's terms, the treatment or condition label means: in vitro stimulation with specific CMV peptide epitopes to enrich CMV-specific T cells. From the cysteine up to the phenylalanine, the CDR3 has a length of 11 residues. Here the CDR3 DNA is all that survives: 33 bases in frame from base 1. At the junction V is shortened by 4 bases and J by 14 bases, with 11 bases in between. As encoded in the germline V gene, CDR1 is LGHNA while CDR2 is YNFKEQ. Concerning this clonotype: The target of this receptor is not known. Per-nucleotide qualities are absent, and no much larger clonotype sits a single base away.

The chain is encoded by TRBV4-2 joined to TRBJ1-4, with no reliable assignment of the D segment. This sequence was found in a human donor in good health (CMV status not recorded). Some clones in this sample may be carry-over from other donors' samples. The input for sequencing was cultured CD8+ T cells from PBMCs, taken from culture after CMV antigen stimulation. DNA sequence: TGTGCCAGCAGCCCCCACCGGAACCTGTTTTTT. This gives the protein CASSPHRNLFF.